This T cell receptor (beta chain) was retrieved from a study of beta chain features in type 1 diabetes. Background on the study: All samples yielded some 110 million examined sorted cells. Overall study findings and caveats: When Type 1 diabetes patients were examined, their TCRB CDR3s proved moderately but significantly shorter in all four CD4+ subsets.

About this clone: Its antigen remains unidentified.

Germline CDR1 ENHRY, CDR2 SYGVKD. Deletions cut 0 bases from V and 3 bases from J, with 14 bases between. This CDR3 contains 16 residues. The isolated RNA, all of it, was reverse transcribed, so expressed TCRB transcripts were what got sequenced. TCRdb keeps only in-frame clones here, not all; method: immunoSEQ multiplex PCR. The sample records roughly 160,000 clones, approximately 8.1% being singletons. Input material: central memory CD4+ T cells from blood. The receptor was derived from a middle-aged woman with type 1 diabetes. The chain recombines TRBV10-3 with TRBJ1-1, with D tentatively TRBD1 (5 bases). The CDR3 sequence: CAISESSRGGDTEAFF. The DNA of the CDR3 is TGTGCCATCAGTGAGTCGTCGAGGGGCGGGGACACTGAAGCTTTCTTT.